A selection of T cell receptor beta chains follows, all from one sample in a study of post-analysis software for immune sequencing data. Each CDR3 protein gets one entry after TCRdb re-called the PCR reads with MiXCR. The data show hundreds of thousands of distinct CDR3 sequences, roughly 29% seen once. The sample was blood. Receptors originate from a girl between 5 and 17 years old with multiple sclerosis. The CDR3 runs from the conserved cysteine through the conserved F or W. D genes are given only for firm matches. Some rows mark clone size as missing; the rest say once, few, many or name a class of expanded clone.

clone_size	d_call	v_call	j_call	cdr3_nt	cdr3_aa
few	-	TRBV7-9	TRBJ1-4	TGTGCCAGCAGCTTAGCTATGGCGGGTGAGAAACTGTTTTTT	CASSLAMAGEKLFF
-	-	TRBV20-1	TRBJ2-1	TGCAGTGCTAGCCGCTCCTACTTGGTTGAGCAGTTCTTC	CSASRSYLVEQFF
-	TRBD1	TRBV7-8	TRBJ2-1	TGTGCCAGCAGCCGGAGCACGACAGGGTCCGGGTACAATGAGCAGTTCTTC	CASSRSTTGSGYNEQFF
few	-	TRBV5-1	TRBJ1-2	TGCGCCAGCAGCTTGGATTCAGGGCCCTATGGCTACACCTTC	CASSLDSGPYGYTF
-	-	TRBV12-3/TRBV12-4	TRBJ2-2	TGTGCCAGCAGTCTAGGGGGGATCGGGACCGGGGAGCTGTTTTTT	CASSLGGIGTGELFF
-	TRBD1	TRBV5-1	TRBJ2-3	TGCGCCAGCAGCCTACAGGGGCCCCCCACAGATACGCAGTATTTT	CASSLQGPPTDTQYF
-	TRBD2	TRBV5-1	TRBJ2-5	TGCGCCAGCAGCATAGGACTAGCGGACCAAGAGACCCAGTACTTC	CASSIGLADQETQYF
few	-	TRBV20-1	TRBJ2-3	TGCAGTGCTAGAGCCATTGAGGCGCGTAGCACAGATACGCAGTATTTT	CSARAIEARSTDTQYF
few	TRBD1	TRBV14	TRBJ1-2	TGTGCCAGCCGAAGACAGGGTGACTATGGCTACACCTTC	CASRRQGDYGYTF
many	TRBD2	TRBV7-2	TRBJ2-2	TGTGCCAGCAGACCCTTTAAAGCGGGGCCATCGAACACCGGGGAGCTGTTTTTT	CASRPFKAGPSNTGELFF
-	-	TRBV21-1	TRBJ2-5	TGTGCCGGGCTGCCGGGACTAGCGGACCAAGAGACCCAGTACTTC	CAGLPGLADQETQYF
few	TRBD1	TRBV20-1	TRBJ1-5	TGCAGTGCTAGTGACAGGGGGCATGAGCCCCAGCATTTT	CSASDRGHEPQHF
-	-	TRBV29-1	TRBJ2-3	TGCAGCGTTGAAGTTGTCGCAACTAGCACAGATACGCAGTATTTT	CSVEVVATSTDTQYF
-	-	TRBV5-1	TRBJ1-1	TGCGCCAGCAAGGCTTCCATCATGAACACTGAAGCTTTCTTT	CASKASIMNTEAFF
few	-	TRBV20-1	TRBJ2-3	TGCAGTGCTAGGGCTAGCCTCACAGATACGCAGTATTTT	CSARASLTDTQYF
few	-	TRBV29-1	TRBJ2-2	TGCAGCCCAAGACTGGACACCGGGGAGCTGTTTTTT	CSPRLDTGELFF
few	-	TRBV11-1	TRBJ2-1	TGTGCCAGCAGTAACGCCCTCGGCCACAGACAGCAGTTCTTC	CASSNALGHRQQFF
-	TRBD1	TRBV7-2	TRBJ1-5	TGTGCCAGCAGCCTAGGGGCGGGACAGCCTAGCAATCAGCCCCAGCATTTT	CASSLGAGQPSNQPQHF
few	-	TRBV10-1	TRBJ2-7	TGCGCCAGCGGTGAGCAGGGGCCCTACGAGCAGTACTTC	CASGEQGPYEQYF
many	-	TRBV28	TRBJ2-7	TGTGCCAGCAGTTTATGGGGCAGGGTCAGGGAGCAGTACTTC	CASSLWGRVREQYF
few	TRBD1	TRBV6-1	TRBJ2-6	TGTGCCAGCAGCCTACCTATTAAAACAGGGGCTGGGGCCAACGTCCTGACTTTC	CASSLPIKTGAGANVLTF
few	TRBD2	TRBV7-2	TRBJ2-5	TGTGCCAGCAGACGAGTACTAGCGGGAACCTCACAAGAGACCCAGTACTTC	CASRRVLAGTSQETQYF
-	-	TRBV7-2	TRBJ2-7	TGTGCCAGCAGCAGCCGGAGACAGCTCACCTACGAGCAGTACTTC	CASSSRRQLTYEQYF
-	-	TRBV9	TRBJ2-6	TGTGCCAGCAGCCCCAACCAGGGGAACTCTGGGGCCAACGTCCTGACTTTC	CASSPNQGNSGANVLTF
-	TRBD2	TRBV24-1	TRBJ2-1	TGTGCCACCTCCGGCGGGAGGGCCCATGAGCAGTTCTTC	CATSGGRAHEQFF
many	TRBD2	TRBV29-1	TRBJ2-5	TGCAGCGTCAGGACTAGCCGGGAGACCCAGTACTTC	CSVRTSRETQYF
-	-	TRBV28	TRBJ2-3	TGTGCCAGCAGTTTATGGCGGCCCCTAAACACAGATACGCAGTATTTT	CASSLWRPLNTDTQYF
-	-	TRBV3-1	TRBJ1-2	TGTGCCAGCAGCCAAGACTCTCACCGGGGCTATGGCTACACCTTC	CASSQDSHRGYGYTF
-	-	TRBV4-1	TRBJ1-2	TGCGCCAGCAGCCAAGGGGGCACCTATGGCTACACCTTC	CASSQGGTYGYTF
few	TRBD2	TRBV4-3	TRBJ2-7	TGCGCCAGCAGCCTCTTCCGCGGGAGCGGCTACGAGCAGTACTTC	CASSLFRGSGYEQYF
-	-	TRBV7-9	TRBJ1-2	TGTGCCACGTTGGGGATACAGGCGGTACCTAACTATGGCTACACCTTC	CATLGIQAVPNYGYTF
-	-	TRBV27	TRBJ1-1	TGTGCCAGCAGCCATATGTGGGACACTGAAGCTTTCTTT	CASSHMWDTEAFF
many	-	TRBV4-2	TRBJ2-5	TGTGCCAGCAGCCAAGGAGCGACTAGTACCCAGTACTTC	CASSQGATSTQYF
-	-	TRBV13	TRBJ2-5	TGTGCCAGCAGCCAACGACAGGCCCTCGGAGGCCATGAGCAGTACTTC	CASSQRQALGGHEQYF
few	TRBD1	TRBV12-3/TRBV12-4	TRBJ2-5	TGTGCCAGCAGTTTAGCGGGACAGGGGCGAGAGACCCAGTACTTC	CASSLAGQGRETQYF
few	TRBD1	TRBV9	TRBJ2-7	TGTGCCAGCAGCGTAGAGGGACAGGAGCAGTACTTC	CASSVEGQEQYF
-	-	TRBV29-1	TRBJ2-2	TGCAGCGTTGGGATAAGCGCCAGGGGGGAGCTGTTTTTT	CSVGISARGELFF
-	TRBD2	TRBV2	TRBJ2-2	TGTGCCAGCAGTAAGACTAGCGGGAGGAACACCGGGGAGCTGTTTTTT	CASSKTSGRNTGELFF
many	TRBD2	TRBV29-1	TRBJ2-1	TGCAGCGTTGTCGGCGGGAGGGGCTCCTACAATGAGCAGTTCTTC	CSVVGGRGSYNEQFF
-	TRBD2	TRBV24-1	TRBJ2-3	TGTGCCACCAGTGAGAGAGGGAGGGACACAGATACGCAGTATTTT	CATSERGRDTDTQYF
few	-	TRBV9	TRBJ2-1	TGTGCCAGCAGCGTAGCGTGGCCGGGCATGGATGAGCAGTTCTTC	CASSVAWPGMDEQFF
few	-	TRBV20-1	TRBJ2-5	TGCAGTGCTTACCGGGACTTTGAAGAGACCCAGTACTTC	CSAYRDFEETQYF
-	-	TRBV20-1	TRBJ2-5	TGCAGTGCTAGACTCCCCGGAGTCCGCCAAGAGACCCAGTACTTC	CSARLPGVRQETQYF
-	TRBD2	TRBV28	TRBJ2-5	TGTGCCAGCAGTTGGGCGGGGGGGCGTGAGACCCAGTACTTC	CASSWAGGRETQYF
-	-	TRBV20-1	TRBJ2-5	TGCAGTGCTTTCGTGCCCTTGGGATGGGAGACCCAGTACTTC	CSAFVPLGWETQYF
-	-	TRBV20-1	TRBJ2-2	TGCAGTGCTAGAGATGATTCAACAGGGCACACCGGGGAGCTGTTTTTT	CSARDDSTGHTGELFF
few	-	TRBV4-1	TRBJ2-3	TGCGCCAGCAGCCAGGCTAGCGTTCCCACAGATACGCAGTATTTT	CASSQASVPTDTQYF
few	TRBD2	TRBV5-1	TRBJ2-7	TGCGCCAGCAGCTTGGCTGTCATCGGGGGCGTAGCGGGAGCTTTCTACGAGCAGTACTTC	CASSLAVIGGVAGAFYEQYF
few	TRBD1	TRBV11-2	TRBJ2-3	TGTGCCAGCAGCATCCGGGACAGGGGGCTTACAGATACGCAGTATTTT	CASSIRDRGLTDTQYF
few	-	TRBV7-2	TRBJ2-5	TGTGCCAGCAGCTTAAGGTCCCCCAGGCAGTTTCGGAGAGAGACCCAGTACTTC	CASSLRSPRQFRRETQYF
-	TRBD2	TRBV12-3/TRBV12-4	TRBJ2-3	TGTGCCACCATTTCCGGGACTAGCGGGTTTAGGGATACGCAGTATTTT	CATISGTSGFRDTQYF